This T cell receptor beta chain was observed in a study of OX40 agonist ivuxolimab in advanced cancers. Regarding the research as a whole: The costimulatory receptor OX40 (CD134) was targeted by ivuxolimab, a fully human IgG2 agonistic monoclonal antibody. Intravenous ivuxolimab was administered to patients every 2 weeks at six dose levels: 0.01, 0.1, 0.3, 1.5, 3 and 10 mg/kg. Of the approximately 54 dose-escalation patients, hepatocellular carcinoma was present in about 19, melanoma in approximately 15, renal cell carcinoma in 9 and head and neck cancer in 9. In the dose-escalation cohort, roughly 80% of patients were male, and the mean age was around 60 years, with a range of about 23 to 85. Prior anti-PD-1, anti-PD-L1 or anti-CTLA-4 therapy was permitted, and about two fifths of dose-escalation patients had received checkpoint inhibitors. Three dose-escalation patients achieved partial responses, one with hepatocellular carcinoma and two with cutaneous melanoma. Peripheral TCRbeta sequencing was intended to test whether TCR sequence diversity was altered and clonal T-cell expansion was caused by ivuxolimab. The paper covers the monotherapy dose-escalation part of the phase I ivuxolimab trial, which included N of about 50 patients. What the work shows at the level of the full study, not this receptor alone: Partial responders in the 0.1-3.0 mg/kg groups had among the lowest normalized peripheral clonal expansion, especially among CD8+ T cells. After ivuxolimab, more expanded clones were found on average in CD8+ T cells than in CD4+ T cells. At doses of 0.1 to 3.0 mg/kg, clonal expansion of both CD4+ and CD8+ blood T cells was observed from baseline to week 6. Low levels of normalized T-cell clonal expansion were also seen in some patients who did not respond. Antigen specificity was not determined for the clonally expanded peripheral T cells.

Patients with autoimmune disease history or receiving systemic immunosuppression were excluded from the trial. Peripheral blood for TCR sequencing was drawn from every dose cohort at baseline, at cycle 4 day 1 and at cycle 7 day 1. The samples were drawn from a first-in-human, open-label, multicenter phase I dose-escalation trial of ivuxolimab. Adults with locally advanced or metastatic head and neck squamous cell, hepatocellular, melanoma or renal cell carcinoma were enrolled in the trial. CD4+ and CD8+ T cells were sorted separately from peripheral blood before TCR sequencing. Genomic DNA was isolated from the sorted cells so that the TCRbeta CDR3 region could be sequenced. The immunoSEQ Assay was used for sequencing of TCRbeta CDR3 regions. Drawn from immuneACCESS, this table holds only the in-frame rearrangements with V and J called that TCRdb kept. Clones are partly lost; checked studies trace under half to an unresolved V gene and leave the rest unexplained. The sample contains 20,000 to 25,000 clones, about 84% of them found a single time. The ten top clones hold under 45% of the sample.

As encoded in the germline V gene (reference sequence), CDR1 is MNHNY while CDR2 is SVGAGI. A distance of 5 bases separates the germline ends of V and J, which lose 0 bases and 5 bases respectively. Spanning cysteine to phenylalanine, the CDR3 consists of 12 amino acids. The sequence is cut down to CDR3 DNA, 36 bases in frame from base 1. As regards this clone: There is no known antigen for this receptor. No per-base quality is available; no much larger clone lies one base away.

The starting material was CD4+ or CD8+ T cells sorted from blood, obtained in a trial of the OX40 agonist ivuxolimab. This TCR was sampled from an adult with an advanced solid tumor such as melanoma, head and neck, liver or kidney cancer. The chain joins TRBV6-6 to TRBJ2-7, with an unclear D gene assignment. The sequence in DNA is TGTGCCAGCAGTTACTCGACCCACGAGCAGTACTTC. Translated, it reads CASSYSTHEQYF.